These 25 T cell receptor beta chains were all obtained from the same sample, sequenced in a study of blood T cell repertoires in COVID-19. Sequencing used immunoSEQ multiplex PCR; TCRdb keeps in-frame clones, though not all of them. Of around 240,000 clones in the sample, 65% to 90% were seen once. The specimen was peripheral blood. The source of these receptors is a woman in her 50s with acute or convalescent COVID-19.

This clone was counted between two and nine times. The chain couples TRBV2 to TRBJ2-3; 9 bases align to TRBD2. Per germline, CDR1 SNHLY and CDR2 FYNNEI. The CDR3 is made up of 18 amino acids. V lost 1 base to trimming and J lost 2 bases; unmatched junction nucleotides: 10. The CDR3 spells CASSEDVWVAGVTDTQYF. The CDR3 coding sequence is TGTGCCAGCAGTGAAGACGTATGGGTAGCGGGAGTCACAGATACGCAGTATTTT.

The chain is built from TRBV5-6 and TRBJ2-7, with D unresolved. Trimming left V 4 bases short and J 0 bases short, with 14 bases between. The germline gives CDR1 SGHDT, CDR2 YYEEEE. The CDR3 covers 15 residues. The CDR3 sequence: CASSLAGHSSYEQYF. The CDR3 region has the DNA TGTGCCAGCAGCCTTGCAGGTCACTCCTCCTACGAGCAGTACTTC.

The V gene is TRBV24-1, the J gene TRBJ2-1; TRBD2 matches 10 bases. Germline values: CDR1 KGHDR, CDR2 SFDVKD. With V trimmed by 4 bases and J by 0 bases, 2 bases remained unmatched. The CDR3 sequence is 16 residues long. CDR3 sequence reads: CATSETSGFSYNEQFF. The CDR3 nucleotides are TGTGCCACCAGTGAGACTAGCGGGTTCTCCTACAATGAGCAGTTCTTC.

The rearrangement links TRBV19 to TRBJ2-1; no reliable D call. V was clipped by 5 bases and J by 7 bases, with 12 bases between them. The CDR3 sequence is 13 residues long. The V gene's germline CDR1 is LNHDA and CDR2 SQIVND (reference sequence). CDR3 in amino acids: CASSQPGRNEQFF. DNA for the CDR3: TGTGCCAGTAGTCAGCCAGGAAGAAATGAGCAGTTCTTC.

The genes are TRBV30 and TRBJ2-3; 9 nucleotides align to TRBD2. The CDR3 loop spans 16 amino acids. V shed 1 base, J shed 2 bases, and the junction held 7 bases outside the gene matches. Germline V gene lookup returns CDR1 GTSNPN and CDR2 SVGIG (reference sequence). CDR3 in DNA: TGTGCCTGGAGTGGAAGACTAGCGGAGAACACAGATACGCAGTATTTT. This gives the protein CAWSGRLAENTDTQYF.

The V call is TRBV7-2, the J call TRBJ1-1; D gene unclear. V dropped 4 bases and J dropped 5 bases, with 8 bases sitting between them. CDR1 SGHTA and CDR2 FQGNSA come from the germline V gene. This CDR3 is built from 12 residues. CDR3 in DNA: TGTGCCAGCAGCTCAGTAGCTACTGAAGCTTTCTTT. It codes for CASSSVATEAFF.

The rearrangement links TRBV2 to TRBJ1-5; the match to TRBD1 covers 8 bases. Losses at the gene ends were 2 bases for V and 3 bases for J; bases not matched to a gene: 6. The V gene's germline CDR1 is SNHLY and CDR2 FYNNEI. This CDR3 is 16 amino acids long. CDR3 sequence: CASSEHGQGLNQPQHF. The CDR3 DNA reads TGTGCCAGCAGTGAACATGGACAGGGACTCAATCAGCCCCAGCATTTT. Combining the CDR3 with reference TRBV2 and TRBJ1-5 gives the whole variable domain EPEVTQTPSHQVTQMGQEVILRCVPISNHLYFYWYRQILGQKVEFLVSFYNNEISEKSEIFDDQFSVERPDGSNFTLKIRSTKLEDSAMYFCASSEHGQGLNQPQHFGDGTRLSIL.

CDR3 residues: CASSLASEETQYF. The CDR3 DNA reads as TGCGCCAGCAGCTTGGCTTCAGAAGAGACCCAGTACTTC. J is TRBJ2-5 and V is TRBV5-1; no clear D. Germline V lookup: CDR1 SGHRS, CDR2 YFSETQ. Trimming pared 0 bases from V and 3 bases from J, leaving 6 bases between. The CDR3 is made up of 13 amino acids.

The V and J genes are TRBV5-1 and TRBJ2-5; 7 bases align to TRBD2. Trimming took 4 bases from V and 1 from J; bases not matched to a gene: 7. Germline loops: CDR1 SGHRS, CDR2 YFSETQ. The CDR3 is 15 residues long. CDR3 loop: CASSRLAGFQETQYF. The DNA of the CDR3 is TGCGCCAGCAGCCGACTAGCAGGCTTCCAAGAGACCCAGTACTTC.

The CDR3 loop reads CASKGGNTEAFF. The CDR3, as DNA: TGCGCCAGCAAAGGGGGGAACACTGAAGCTTTCTTT. The chain uses TRBV5-1 and TRBJ1-1; tentative D call: TRBD1 (6 bases). CDR3 size: 12 residues. In germline, CDR1 is SGHRS, CDR2 YFSETQ. V was shortened by 6 bases and J by 1 base, with 7 bases between the two germline ends. Filled out from reference TRBV5-1 and TRBJ1-1, the complete variable domain reads KAGVTQTPRYLIKTRGQQVTLSCSPISGHRSVSWYQQTPGQGLQFLFEYFSETQRNKGNFPGRFSGRQFSNSRSEMNVSTLELGDSALYLCASKGGNTEAFFGQGTRLTVV.

The gene calls are TRBV4-1 and TRBJ2-7, with 7 bases identical to TRBD1. This CDR3 region has 15 residues. V lost 4 bases and J lost 2; bases outside the gene matches: 8. Germline V gene lookup returns CDR1 MGHRA and CDR2 YSYEKL. The CDR3 here is CASSPTGVRTYEQYF. For the CDR3, the DNA is TGCGCCAGCAGCCCTACAGGGGTTAGAACCTACGAGCAGTACTTC.

The genes are TRBV28 and TRBJ2-3, with D perhaps matching TRBD2 (6 bases). The germline V gene encodes CDR1 MDHEN and CDR2 SYDVKM. CDR3 length equals 16 residues. The V end lost 4 bases, the J end lost 4 bases, and 18 bases lay between the germline ends. The CDR3 here is CASSSPSAGPPDTQYF. The CDR3, as DNA: TGTGCCAGCAGTTCTCCGAGCGCGGGACCCCCAGATACGCAGTATTTT. Based on the CDR3 plus reference TRBV28 and TRBJ2-3, the full variable domain is DVKVTQSSRYLVKRTGEKVFLECVQDMDHENMFWYRQDPGLGLRLIYFSYDVKMKEKGDIPEGYSVSREKKERFSLILESASTNQTSMYLCASSSPSAGPPDTQYFGPGTRLTVL.

The V gene is TRBV11-3, the J gene TRBJ2-2, with 9 bases aligning to TRBD1. The germline V gene has CDR1 SGHNT and CDR2 YENEEA. This CDR3 is 15 amino acids long. V gave up 5 bases and J gave up 6 bases; unmatched junction bases: 7. CDR3 sequence: CASSTPDRGSGELFF. The DNA for the CDR3 is TGTGCCAGCAGCACCCCGGACAGGGGTTCCGGGGAGCTGTTTTTT.

The chain couples TRBV4-3 to TRBJ2-3, with TRBD2 identical over 7 bases. CDR3 length equals 15 residues. The V gene end was trimmed by 4 bases and the J gene end by 0 bases; junction bases not matched to a gene: 4. In germline, CDR1 is LGHNA, CDR2 YSLEER. The CDR3 DNA sequence: TGCGCCAGCAGCCGGAGCGGGGCTAGCACAGATACGCAGTATTTT. Translation gives CASSRSGASTDTQYF.

The rearrangement uses TRBV30 and TRBJ1-5; 7 nucleotides agree with TRBD1. With 2 bases clipped from V and 0 bases from J, the junction kept 13 bases outside the gene matches. CDR1 and CDR2 (germline): GTSNPN, SVGIG (reference sequence). This CDR3 has 18 residues. The CDR3 DNA reads as TGTGCCTGGAGTTCGATCCGGGACAGCCACTATAGCAATCAGCCCCAGCATTTT. It encodes CAWSSIRDSHYSNQPQHF.

The chain's CDR3 is CASSQGRGDTQYF. The CDR3 region has the DNA TGTGCCAGTAGCCAGGGGCGAGGTGATACGCAGTATTTT. The chain is built from TRBV7-3 and TRBJ2-3, with a possible D match to TRBD1 (6 bases). Trimming stripped 9 bases from V and 6 bases from J, with 16 bases between. CDR1 is SGHTA, CDR2 FQGTGA, per germline. CDR3 length: 13 residues.

This chain links TRBV18 with TRBJ2-1; 7 bases line up with TRBD1. The CDR3 spans 13 residues. Germline values: CDR1 KGHSH, CDR2 LQKENI. Trimming cost V 6 bases and J 5 bases; bases outside gene matches: 4. For the CDR3, the DNA is TGTGCCAGCTCTCCGGACAGGAACAATGAGCAGTTCTTC. This codes for CASSPDRNNEQFF. The full variable domain, completed using reference TRBV18 and TRBJ2-1, is NAGVMQNPRHLVRRRGQEARLRCSPMKGHSHVYWYRQLPEEGLKFMVYLQKENIIDESGMPKERFSAEFPKEGPSILRIQQVVRGDSAAYFCASSPDRNNEQFFGPGTRLTVL.

This chain connects TRBV20-1 to TRBJ2-7, with 12 bases identical to TRBD2. Losses at the gene ends were 3 bases for V and 3 bases for J; bases not matched to a gene: 6. This CDR3 has 15 amino acids. Germline values: CDR1 DFQATT, CDR2 SNEGSKA (reference sequence). The CDR3 sequence: CSASDLAGGNYEQYF. CDR3 sequence (DNA): TGCAGTGCTAGTGATCTAGCGGGAGGGAACTACGAGCAGTACTTC.

This clone has just a few counts. The chain employs TRBV4-1 and TRBJ2-7; possibly TRBD2 for D (5 bases). Trimming left V 2 bases short and J 0 bases short, with 17 bases between. This CDR3 contains 17 residues. CDR1 and CDR2 from the germline V gene are MGHRA and YSYEKL. The CDR3 is CASSQRLIGVFSYEQYF. The CDR3 DNA follows: TGCGCCAGCAGCCAAAGGCTTATCGGGGTATTCTCCTACGAGCAGTACTTC.

The chain couples TRBV18 to TRBJ2-2; a weak D match, TRBD2 (6 bases). The CDR3 is 15 residues long. V was trimmed by 2 bases and J by 4 bases, leaving 11 bases between them. Germline V gives CDR1 KGHSH, CDR2 LQKENI. The CDR3, as DNA: TGTGCCAGCTCACCAACGGGAGCCGGCACCGGGGAGCTGTTTTTT. It specifies CASSPTGAGTGELFF.

The chain employs TRBV7-9 and TRBJ2-7; unclear D gene. The CDR3 loop spans 11 amino acids. Trimming left V 5 bases short and J 4 bases short, with 6 bases between. CDR1 and CDR2 from the germline V gene are SEHNR and FQNEAQ (reference sequence). As DNA, the CDR3 is TGTGCCAGCAGCGCCAGGTACGAGCAGTACTTC. Its translation: CASSARYEQYF.

This clone has just one count. This chain uses TRBV5-1 with TRBJ2-7; D is possibly TRBD1 (6 bases). This CDR3 is 15 amino acids long. The germline gives CDR1 SGHRS, CDR2 YFSETQ. Trimming took off 0 bases at V and 4 bases at J, with 14 bases between the two ends. CDR3 coding DNA: TGCGCCAGCAGCTTGGATGGTGGCAGGGGTTACGAGCAGTACTTC. Protein: CASSLDGGRGYEQYF.

V gene TRBV5-6 combines with J gene TRBJ2-3, with D possibly being TRBD1 (6 bases). The CDR3 has 14 residues. Looked up from germline, CDR1 is SGHDT and CDR2 is YYEEEE. V lost 4 bases, J lost 0 bases, and 9 bases lay in between. CDR3 bases: TGTGCCAGCAGCCCGGACAGAAGCACAGATACGCAGTATTTT. Translation: CASSPDRSTDTQYF.

The gene calls are TRBV25-1 and TRBJ1-6; D not certain. Germline V gene lookup returns CDR1 MGHDK and CDR2 SYGVNS. Trimming took off 4 bases at V and 9 bases at J, with 22 bases between the two ends. The CDR3 covers 17 residues. The CDR3 DNA is TGTGCCAGCAGTGGCCCCGCGCAGGCGCTCCGGGGTTCACCCCTCCACTTT. Translated: CASSGPAQALRGSPLHF.

The J gene is TRBJ2-1, the V gene TRBV9, with TRBD2 identical over 10 bases. Germline-derived CDR1 and CDR2 are SGDLS and YYNGEE. The CDR3 runs to 19 residues. With V trimmed by 2 bases and J by 3 bases, 14 bases remained unmatched. The DNA for the CDR3 is TGTGCCAGCAGCGTCCGCGTAGGGAACGTAGCGGGGGGCTACAATGAGCAGTTCTTC. Translation: CASSVRVGNVAGGYNEQFF.